This entry features one TCR beta chain sequence. TCRdb's copy holds only in-frame clones and misses some; the assay was immunoSEQ multiplex PCR. The sample consists of nearly 20,000 clones, roughly 80% of them appearing once. The time point here: cycle 4 day 1 (C4D1), after more than five weeks of nivolumab. Every one of the patients relapsed after autologous stem cell transplantation (brentuximab vedotin exposure was variable). Magnetic negative selection purified CD4+ T cells from thawed PBMCs. This record belongs to a study of PD-1 blockade in classical Hodgkin lymphoma. Trimming took 1 base from V and 6 from J, leaving 13 bases between them. Germline V gene data show CDR1 as SGHRS and CDR2 as YFSETQ. The CDR3 consists of 14 residues.

The chain recombines TRBV5-1 with TRBJ1-1, with no clear D. The input for sequencing was CD4+ T cells from blood, taken before the fourth cycle of nivolumab. The receptor was derived from a human donor with classical Hodgkin lymphoma. The CDR3 reads CASSLSLGSAEAFF. The CDR3 bases are TGCGCCAGCAGCTTGTCTTTGGGGAGCGCTGAAGCTTTCTTT.